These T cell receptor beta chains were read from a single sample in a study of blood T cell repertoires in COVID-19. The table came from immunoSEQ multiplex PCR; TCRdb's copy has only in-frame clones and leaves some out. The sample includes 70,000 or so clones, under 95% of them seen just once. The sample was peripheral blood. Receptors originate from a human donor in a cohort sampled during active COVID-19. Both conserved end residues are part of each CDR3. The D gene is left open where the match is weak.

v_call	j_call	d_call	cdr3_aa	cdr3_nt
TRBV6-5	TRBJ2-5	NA	CASRATGLETQYF	TGTGCCAGCAGGGCAACAGGTTTGGAGACCCAGTACTTC
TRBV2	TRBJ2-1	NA	CASSELATTYNEQFF	TGTGCCAGCAGTGAACTAGCGACTACCTACAATGAGCAGTTCTTC
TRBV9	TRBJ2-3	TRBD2	CASSVLSGNADTQYF	TGTGCCAGCAGCGTGCTAAGCGGGAACGCCGATACGCAGTATTTT
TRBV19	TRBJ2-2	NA	CASSKQGGELFF	TGTGCCAGTAGTAAACAGGGCGGGGAGCTGTTTTTT
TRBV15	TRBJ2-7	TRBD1	CATSRTDRHEQYF	TGTGCCACCAGCAGAACGGACAGGCATGAGCAGTACTTC
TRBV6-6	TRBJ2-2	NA	CASSSPAQGRVGELFF	TGTGCCAGCAGCTCCCCGGCCCAGGGTCGTGTCGGGGAGCTGTTTTTT
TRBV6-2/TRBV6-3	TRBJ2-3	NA	CASSPLSDTQYF	TGTGCCAGCAGCCCCCTATCAGATACGCAGTATTTT
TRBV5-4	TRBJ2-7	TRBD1	CASSSDRAFSYEQYF	TGTGCCAGCAGCTCGGACAGGGCATTCTCCTACGAGCAGTACTTC
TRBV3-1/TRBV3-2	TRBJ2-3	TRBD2	CASSLSGSGTDTQYF	TGTGCCAGCAGCTTAAGCGGGAGTGGCACAGATACGCAGTATTTT
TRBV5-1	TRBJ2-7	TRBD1	CASSLRSPTGTKAYEQYF	TGCGCCAGCAGCTTACGATCTCCGACAGGGACCAAAGCCTACGAGCAGTACTTC
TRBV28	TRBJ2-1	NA	CASSVPGNEQFF	TGTGCCAGCAGTGTCCCGGGCAATGAGCAGTTCTTC
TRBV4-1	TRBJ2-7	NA	CASRSYRDTSYEQYF	TGCGCCAGCAGGAGTTACCGGGACACCTCCTACGAGCAGTACTTC
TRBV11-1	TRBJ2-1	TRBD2	CASSLDGLADNEQFF	TGTGCCAGCAGCTTAGACGGACTAGCGGACAATGAGCAGTTCTTC
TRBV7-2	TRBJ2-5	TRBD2	CASSSQVVSGSGETQYF	TGTGCCAGCAGCTCCCAGGTCGTTAGCGGGAGCGGGGAGACCCAGTACTTC
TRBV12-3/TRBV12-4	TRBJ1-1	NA	CASIRGLNTEAFF	TGTGCCAGCATTAGGGGGTTAAACACTGAAGCTTTCTTT
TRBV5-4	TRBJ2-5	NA	CASSFWAETQYF	TGTGCCAGCAGCTTCTGGGCGGAGACCCAGTACTTC
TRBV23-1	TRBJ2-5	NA	CASSQSGQSFSLETQYF	TGCGCCAGCAGTCAATCCGGACAGAGTTTCTCCTTAGAGACCCAGTACTTC